This T cell receptor (beta chain) originates from a study of monozygotic twins with inflammatory bowel disease. For every donor, one blood sample of roughly 2.6 ml was drawn. No T cells were sorted before total RNA was taken from whole blood. Overall study findings and caveats: Patient-specific immunosuppressive treatments may have made repertoires more variable.

TCRdb processed the 5' RACE reads again and assigns one entry to each CDR3 protein, with no DNA. Recorded for this sample: some 190,000 distinct CDR3 sequences. Note on this clonotype: Its target is not known.

Input material: blood. This sequence was found in a human donor with ulcerative colitis or Crohn's disease, or a healthy co-twin of an affected twin (not recorded which).

The CDR3 sequence: CARSSPATAVVNEQFF. The chain recombines TRBV5-3 with TRBJ2-1; the TRBD1 assignment by TCRdb is unverifiable without DNA. TRBV5-3 is assigned to the ORF class and has an uncertain function. This CDR3 region has 16 residues.